These 19 T cell receptor beta chains share one sample of origin, sequenced in a study of blood T cell repertoires in COVID-19. Some clones are missing from TCRdb's copy, which holds only in-frame ones; the method was immunoSEQ multiplex PCR. The top ten hold under 4.5% of the sample, which has some 240,000 clones, about 86% seen once. The sample was PBMCs or T cells enriched from blood (not recorded which). These receptors originate from a man between 25 and 39 years old with acute COVID-19.

The genes are TRBV5-1 and TRBJ1-4, with 9 bases that match TRBD1. The CDR3 spans 14 residues. CDR1 and CDR2 (germline): SGHRS, YFSETQ. V gave up 2 bases and J gave up 5 bases; unmatched junction bases: 1. The DNA of the CDR3 is TGCGCCAGCAGCTTCGGGACAGGGAATGAAAAACTGTTTTTT. Translating gives CASSFGTGNEKLFF.

This chain links TRBV7-2 with TRBJ1-1, with a weak D call TRBD1 (6 bases). Trimming removed 5 bases at V and 8 bases at J, with 12 bases between. This CDR3 has 12 amino acids. Germline CDR1 reads SGHTA; CDR2 reads FQGNSA. The CDR3 protein is CASSRQVREAFF. The CDR3 DNA reads TGTGCCAGCAGCCGACAGGTTCGCGAAGCTTTCTTT.

V gene TRBV6-2 or TRBV6-3 combines with J gene TRBJ1-2, with D tentatively TRBD1 (5 bases). The germline V gene has CDR1 MNHEY and CDR2 SVGEGT. CDR3 length equals 12 residues. V lost 5 bases, J lost 4 bases, and 8 bases lay in between. CDR3 nucleotides: TGTGCCAGCAGTCAGGGTCGCTATGGCTACACCTTC. It is translated as CASSQGRYGYTF.

The chain combines TRBV19 with TRBJ1-1, with a tentative D call TRBD1 (5 bases). This CDR3 contains 14 residues. V lost 1 base to trimming and J lost 4 bases, with 10 bases between them. The germline CDR1 and CDR2 sequences are LNHDA and SQIVND (reference sequence). The CDR3, as DNA: TGTGCCAGTAGTATAGGGGGTGGGGCCACTGAAGCTTTCTTT. It codes for CASSIGGGATEAFF.

This clone has a single count. This chain links TRBV7-9 with TRBJ2-3; perhaps TRBD2 as D (5 bases). Germline V gene data show CDR1 as SEHNR and CDR2 as FQNEAQ (reference sequence). Trimming removed 0 bases from V and 11 bases from J, with 15 bases in between. The CDR3 loop spans 14 amino acids. The CDR3 loop reads CASSLAQYEGKQYF. The CDR3 DNA is TGTGCCAGCAGCTTAGCGCAGTACGAGGGTAAGCAGTATTTT.

This clone was detected a few times. This chain joins TRBV3-1 (or the pseudogene TRBV3-2) and TRBJ2-2, with 9 bases matching TRBD2. The germline CDR1 and CDR2 sequences are LGHDT and YNNKEL (reference sequence). There are 13 residues in the CDR3. V lost 4 bases, J lost 6 bases, and 0 bases stayed unmatched. CDR3 sequence (DNA): TGTGCCAGCAGCCGGACTAGCGCCGGGGAGCTGTTTTTT. Its protein is CASSRTSAGELFF.

The gene calls are TRBV7-2 and TRBJ2-1, with TRBD2 matching 10 bases. CDR3 length: 15 residues. The ends lost 1 base at V and 7 bases at J; junction bases unmatched: 4. The germline V gene encodes CDR1 SGHTA and CDR2 FQGNSA. The CDR3 spells CASSLGSGGTNEQFF. CDR3 bases: TGTGCCAGCAGCTTAGGTAGCGGGGGGACTAATGAGCAGTTCTTC.

The chain combines TRBV7-2 with TRBJ2-1; D unresolved. CDR3 size: 11 residues. Between the trimmed V and J ends, which lost 3 bases and 8 bases, there was a span of 5 bases. Germline CDR1 SGHTA, CDR2 FQGNSA. The CDR3 nucleotides read TGTGCCAGCAGCTTTAAGCATGAGCAGTTCTTC. As protein: CASSFKHEQFF. Full variable domain (remainder filled in from reference TRBV7-2 and TRBJ2-1): GAGVSQSPSNKVTEKGKDVELRCDPISGHTALYWYRQSLGQGLEFLIYFQGNSAPDKSGLPSDRFSAERTGGSVSTLTIQRTQQEDSAVYLCASSFKHEQFFGPGTRLTVL.

The chain combines TRBV28 with TRBJ2-2; 12 bases agree with TRBD2. Germline values: CDR1 MDHEN, CDR2 SYDVKM. With V trimmed by 9 bases and J by 4 bases, 3 bases remained unmatched. This CDR3 has 14 amino acids. DNA of the CDR3: TGTGCCAGTCGACTAGCGGGAGTCACCGGGGAGCTGTTTTTT. It is translated as CASRLAGVTGELFF.

V gene TRBV7-8 combines with J gene TRBJ1-1, with a weak D call TRBD1 (5 bases). Trimming cost V 3 bases and J 9 bases, with 17 bases left between them. CDR3 length equals 14 residues. CDR1 is SGHVS, CDR2 FQNEAQ, per germline. The CDR3 here is CASSFGPSGPQAFF. The CDR3 DNA reads as TGTGCCAGCAGCTTTGGCCCCTCAGGGCCCCAAGCTTTCTTT.

This sequence joins TRBV28 and TRBJ1-1; perhaps TRBD1 as D (6 bases). V lost 6 bases, J lost 11 bases, and 22 bases lay in between. CDR3 length equals 14 residues. CDR1 MDHEN and CDR2 SYDVKM come from the germline V gene. CDR3 sequence: CASRETGRTPGAFF. The CDR3 DNA sequence: TGTGCCAGCAGAGAGACAGGTAGAACCCCAGGGGCTTTCTTT. Drawing the rest from reference TRBV28 and TRBJ1-1, the complete variable domain is DVKVTQSSRYLVKRTGEKVFLECVQDMDHENMFWYRQDPGLGLRLIYFSYDVKMKEKGDIPEGYSVSREKKERFSLILESASTNQTSMYLCASRETGRTPGAFFGQGTRLTVV.

The chain couples TRBV27 to TRBJ1-1; 9 nucleotides align to TRBD1. In germline, CDR1 is MNHEY, CDR2 SMNVEV (reference sequence). The V gene end was trimmed by 2 bases and the J gene end by 8 bases; junction bases not matched to a gene: 9. The CDR3 sequence is 15 residues long. The CDR3 DNA reads TGTGCCAGCAGTTTAACATTTGGGACAGGGCCCGAAGCTTTCTTT. It yields the protein CASSLTFGTGPEAFF.

The table lists this clone with a count of one. The V gene is TRBV9, the J gene TRBJ2-2; D not certain. Germline CDR1 reads SGDLS; CDR2 reads YYNGEE. V dropped 6 bases and J dropped 3 bases, with 27 bases sitting between them. This CDR3 contains 19 residues. The CDR3 spells CASTASGGSDLRHTGELFF. In DNA form, the CDR3 reads TGTGCCAGCACCGCGTCCGGTGGCTCCGACTTACGACACACCGGGGAGCTGTTTTTT.

This clone was seen only a few times. This CDR3 reads CASSIDGLTEAFF. In nucleotides, the CDR3 is TGTGCCAGTAGTATAGACGGACTGACCGAAGCTTTCTTT. The chain uses TRBV19 and TRBJ1-1, with D unclear. CDR1 LNHDA and CDR2 SQIVND come from the germline V gene (reference sequence). Trimming took off 0 bases at V and 8 bases at J, with 10 bases between the two ends. CDR3 size: 13 residues.

This clone was counted once. The chain employs TRBV7-3 and TRBJ2-2, with D maybe TRBD2 (5 bases). This CDR3 is 16 amino acids long. From germline, CDR1 is SGHTA and CDR2 FQGTGA. The V gene lost 4 bases and the J gene lost 1 base, with 13 bases spanning the gap. This CDR3 reads CASSSNQRMNTGELFF. The DNA for the CDR3 is TGTGCCAGCAGCTCTAACCAGCGGATGAACACCGGGGAGCTGTTTTTT.

The J gene is TRBJ1-5, the V gene TRBV27; D remains unclear. Per the germline V gene, CDR1 is MNHEY and CDR2 is SMNVEV (reference sequence). CDR3 length: 15 amino acids. Between the trimmed V and J ends, which lost 6 bases and 0 bases, there was a span of 12 bases. CDR3 nucleotide sequence: TGTGCCAGCAGGCCTTTCACAGCTAGCAATCAGCCCCAGCATTTT. It is translated as CASRPFTASNQPQHF.

The chain joins TRBV6-5 to TRBJ1-5; D might be TRBD1 (6 bases). This CDR3 has 13 amino acids. V lost 5 bases to trimming and J lost 6 bases, with 11 bases between them. Germline loops: CDR1 MNHEY, CDR2 SVGAGI. The chain's CDR3 is CASSRTETQPQHF. In DNA form, the CDR3 reads TGTGCCAGCAGTAGGACAGAAACTCAGCCCCAGCATTTT.

V is TRBV19 and J is TRBJ2-1; the match to TRBD2 covers 14 bases. Germline V CDR1 and CDR2: LNHDA, SQIVND (reference sequence). The V segment lost 11 bases and the J segment 9 bases; nucleotides outside the gene matches: 6. The CDR3 extends over 13 amino acids. CDR3 sequence (DNA): TGTGCCTCCGGGACTAGCGGGGGACGTGAGCAGTTCTTC. This gives the protein CASGTSGGREQFF. The variable domain in full, with the rest retrieved from reference TRBV19 and TRBJ2-1, is DGGITQSPKYLFRKEGQNVTLSCEQNLNHDAMYWYRQDPGQGLRLIYYSQIVNDFQKGDIAEGYSVSREKKESFPLTVTSAQKNPTAFYLCASGTSGGREQFFGPGTRLTVL.

The chain has TRBV28 and TRBJ1-1; D uncertain. The CDR3 sequence is 14 residues long. Trimming took 8 bases from V and 0 from J, leaving 13 bases between them. Germline V gene data show CDR1 as MDHEN and CDR2 as SYDVKM. CDR3 protein: CASGPGSMNTEAFF. The CDR3, as DNA: TGTGCCAGCGGGCCCGGATCTATGAACACTGAAGCTTTCTTT.